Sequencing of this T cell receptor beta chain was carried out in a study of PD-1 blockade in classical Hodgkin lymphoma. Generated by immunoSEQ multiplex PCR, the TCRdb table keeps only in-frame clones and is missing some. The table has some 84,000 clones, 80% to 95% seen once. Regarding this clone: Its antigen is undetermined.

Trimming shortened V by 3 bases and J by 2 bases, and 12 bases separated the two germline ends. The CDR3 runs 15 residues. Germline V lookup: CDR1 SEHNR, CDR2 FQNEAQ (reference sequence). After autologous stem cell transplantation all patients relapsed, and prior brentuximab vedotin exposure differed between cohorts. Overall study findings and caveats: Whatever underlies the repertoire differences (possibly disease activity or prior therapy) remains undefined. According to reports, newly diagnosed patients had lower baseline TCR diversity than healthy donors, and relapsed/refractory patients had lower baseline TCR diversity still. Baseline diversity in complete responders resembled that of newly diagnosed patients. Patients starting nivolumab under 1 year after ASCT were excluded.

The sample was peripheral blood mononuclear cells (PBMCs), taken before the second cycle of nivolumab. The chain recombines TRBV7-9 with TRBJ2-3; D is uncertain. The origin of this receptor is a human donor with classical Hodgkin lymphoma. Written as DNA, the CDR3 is TGTGCCAGCAGCTTGGATAGACCCACCACAGATACGCAGTATTTT. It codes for CASSLDRPTTDTQYF. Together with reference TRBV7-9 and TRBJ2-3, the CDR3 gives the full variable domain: DTGVSQNPRHKITKRGQNVTFRCDPISEHNRLYWYRQTLGQGPEFLTYFQNEAQLEKSRLLSDRFSAERPKGSFSTLEIQRTEQGDSAMYLCASSLDRPTTDTQYFGPGTRLTVL.